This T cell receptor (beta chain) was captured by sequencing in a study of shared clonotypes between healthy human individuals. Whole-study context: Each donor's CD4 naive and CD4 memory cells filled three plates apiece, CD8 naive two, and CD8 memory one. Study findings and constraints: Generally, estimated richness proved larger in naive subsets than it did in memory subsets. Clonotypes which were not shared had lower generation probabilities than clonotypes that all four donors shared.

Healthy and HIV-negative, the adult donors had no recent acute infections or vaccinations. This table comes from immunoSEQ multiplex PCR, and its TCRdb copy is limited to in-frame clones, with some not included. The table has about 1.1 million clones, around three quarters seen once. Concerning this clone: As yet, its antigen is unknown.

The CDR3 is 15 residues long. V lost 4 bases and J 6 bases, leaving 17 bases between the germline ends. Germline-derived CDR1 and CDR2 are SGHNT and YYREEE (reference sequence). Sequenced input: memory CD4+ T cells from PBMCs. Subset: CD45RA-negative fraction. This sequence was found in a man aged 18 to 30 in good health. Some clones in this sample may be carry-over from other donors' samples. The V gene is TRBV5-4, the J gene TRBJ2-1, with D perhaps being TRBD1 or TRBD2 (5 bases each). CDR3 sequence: CASSRGVLRVNEQFF. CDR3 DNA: TGTGCCAGCAGCAGGGGAGTTTTACGGGTCAATGAGCAGTTCTTC.